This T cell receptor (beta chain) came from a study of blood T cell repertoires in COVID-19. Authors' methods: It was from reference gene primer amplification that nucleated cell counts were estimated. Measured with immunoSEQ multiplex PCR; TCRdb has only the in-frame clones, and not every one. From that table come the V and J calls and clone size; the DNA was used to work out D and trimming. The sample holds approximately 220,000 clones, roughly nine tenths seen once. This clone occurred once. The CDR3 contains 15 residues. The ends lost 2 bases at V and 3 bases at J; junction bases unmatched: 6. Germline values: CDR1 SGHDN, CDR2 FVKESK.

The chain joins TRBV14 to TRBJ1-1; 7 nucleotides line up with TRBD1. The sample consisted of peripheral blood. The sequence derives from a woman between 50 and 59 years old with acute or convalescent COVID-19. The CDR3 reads CASSQQQGTDTEAFF. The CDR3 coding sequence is TGTGCCAGCAGCCAACAACAGGGGACGGACACTGAAGCTTTCTTT. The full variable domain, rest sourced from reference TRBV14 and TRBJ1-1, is EAGVTQFPSHSVIEKGQTVTLRCDPISGHDNLYWYRRVMGKEIKFLLHFVKESKQDESGMPNNRFLAERTGGTYSTLKVQPAELEDSGVYFCASSQQQGTDTEAFFGQGTRLTVV.